The 9 T cell receptor beta chains below come from one sample, sequenced in a study of T cell responses to AZD1222 COVID-19 vaccine. The data were produced by immunoSEQ multiplex PCR, yet TCRdb's version contains in-frame clones alone and is incomplete. The sample holds about 85,000 clones, around 86% seen once. The sample consisted of peripheral blood, taken on day 0 of AZD1222 vaccination. Receptor source: an adult in good health.

This clone was picked up a small number of times. The chain combines TRBV18 with TRBJ1-4; 9 bases are shared with TRBD1. The CDR3 contains 16 residues. V gave up 4 bases and J gave up 4 bases; unmatched junction bases: 7. Germline V gene lookup returns CDR1 KGHSH and CDR2 LQKENI. The chain's CDR3 is CASSLDRGGFNEKLFF. The CDR3 DNA reads as TGTGCCAGCTCACTGGACAGGGGCGGATTTAATGAAAAACTGTTTTTT.

V usage is TRBV15 and J usage is TRBJ1-4; D is perhaps TRBD1 (6 bases). The CDR3 runs 14 residues. From germline, CDR1 is LNHNV and CDR2 YYDKDF (reference sequence). With 0 bases removed from V and 7 bases from J, the gap between germline ends came to 9 bases. The CDR3 loop reads CATSRDRGREKLFF. The CDR3 DNA follows: TGTGCCACCAGCAGAGACAGGGGACGTGAAAAACTGTTTTTT.

The sample holds many counts of this clone. V usage is TRBV11-2 and J usage is TRBJ2-5, with TRBD1 identical over 7 bases. The germline CDR1 and CDR2 sequences are SGHAT and FQNNGV. The CDR3 runs to 14 residues. V gave up 6 bases and J gave up 2 bases; unmatched junction bases: 6. The CDR3 reads CASSPRQGQETQYF. CDR3 DNA: TGTGCCAGCAGTCCTCGACAGGGTCAAGAGACCCAGTACTTC.

V is TRBV6-5 and J is TRBJ2-2, with 9 positions matching TRBD1. CDR3 length: 16 amino acids. With 3 bases clipped from V and 5 bases from J, the junction kept 7 bases outside the gene matches. Germline V gene sequence: CDR1 MNHEY, CDR2 SVGAGI. The CDR3 loop is CASSYKWDRVTGELFF. The CDR3 coding sequence is TGTGCCAGCAGTTATAAATGGGACAGGGTAACCGGGGAGCTGTTTTTT.

This chain connects TRBV15 to TRBJ2-3; 9 bases fit TRBD1. Germline values: CDR1 LNHNV, CDR2 YYDKDF (reference sequence). The CDR3 is 15 residues long. With 1 base clipped from V and 6 bases from J, the junction kept 5 bases outside the gene matches. CDR3 amino acids: CATSRATGGLDTQYF. As DNA, the CDR3 is TGTGCCACCAGCAGAGCCACAGGGGGCTTGGATACGCAGTATTTT. The whole variable domain, filled in from reference TRBV15 and TRBJ2-3, reads DAMVIQNPRYQVTQFGKPVTLSCSQTLNHNVMYWYQQKSSQAPKLLFHYYDKDFNNEADTPDNFQSRRPNTSFCFLDIRSPGLGDTAMYLCATSRATGGLDTQYFGPGTRLTVL.

The rearrangement joins TRBV19 to TRBJ1-4; TRBD1 aligns across 8 bases. Germline V gene data show CDR1 as LNHDA and CDR2 as SQIVND (reference sequence). V gave up 5 bases and J gave up 8 bases; unmatched junction bases: 10. There are 15 residues in the CDR3. The CDR3 spells CASSPDRGRGEKLFF. CDR3 DNA sequence: TGTGCCAGTAGTCCTGACAGGGGTCGAGGGGAAAAACTGTTTTTT. Full variable domain (outside the CDR3, taken from reference TRBV19 and TRBJ1-4): DGGITQSPKYLFRKEGQNVTLSCEQNLNHDAMYWYRQDPGQGLRLIYYSQIVNDFQKGDIAEGYSVSREKKESFPLTVTSAQKNPTAFYLCASSPDRGRGEKLFFGSGTQLSVL.

V gene TRBV7-3 combines with J gene TRBJ2-2; D is perhaps TRBD2 (5 bases). From germline, CDR1 is SGHTA and CDR2 FQGTGA. Trimming shortened V by 4 bases and J by 6 bases, and 15 bases separated the two germline ends. CDR3 size: 15 residues. The CDR3, as DNA: TGTGCCAGCAGCTATAGTGTTAGCGTGGCCGGGGAGCTGTTTTTT. It encodes CASSYSVSVAGELFF.

The chain links TRBV5-1 to TRBJ2-1; D not certain. The germline CDR1 and CDR2 sequences are SGHRS and YFSETQ. This CDR3 is 16 amino acids long. The V gene lost 0 bases and the J gene lost 1 base, with 11 bases spanning the gap. Here the CDR3 reads CASSLDPGVSYNEQFF. For the CDR3, the DNA is TGCGCCAGCAGCTTGGACCCGGGCGTATCCTACAATGAGCAGTTCTTC.

V usage is TRBV14 and J usage is TRBJ2-1; the match to TRBD2 covers 7 bases. Germline-derived CDR1 and CDR2 are SGHDN and FVKESK. The ends lost 6 bases at V and 3 bases at J; junction bases unmatched: 8. This CDR3 spans 15 amino acids. The CDR3 sequence: CASSLNGRIYNEQFF. Here the CDR3 DNA reads TGTGCCAGCAGTCTTAACGGGAGGATCTACAATGAGCAGTTCTTC.